Here is one T cell receptor beta chain with its context. This clonotype was observed a handful of times. Its antigen has not been determined. Per-base quality was not reported, and no clone a single base away is much larger than it. According to the study, the label for this sample's treatment or condition signals: in vitro stimulation with specific CMV peptide epitopes to enrich CMV-specific T cells. TCRdb records Illumina HiSeq 1500 as the sequencer. The public reads were reprocessed in TCRdb via fastp at Q25 and MiXCR, keeping in-frame beta chains. Rows matching on CDR3 protein sequence are summarized as one entry with the most common DNA and genes. The sample table records about 920,000 distinct CDR3 sequences; less than 40% of these occur just once. 11% to 15% of the sample is held by the ten biggest clonotypes. V has 6 bases trimmed and J has 8 bases trimmed; junction bases matching no gene number 15. Sequences MNHEY (CDR1) and SVGAGI (CDR2) are obtained from the germline V gene. From the cysteine through the phenylalanine, the CDR3 covers 16 amino acids. Only the CDR3 portion is preserved as DNA: 48 bases, with reading frame beginning at the first base.

This sample is part of a study of T cell repertoires in cytomegalovirus infection (dated by TCRdb to 2018 to 2020). Regarding the study in general: The peptide stimulations were aimed at well-studied HLA-B-restricted epitopes as well as recently identified HLA-C-restricted CMV epitopes, whose presentation resists viral immunomodulation. Because public TCR beta signatures pointed to carriage of CMV infection together with the matching HLA type, the HLA type of each donor mattered for the analysis.

Overall study outcomes, separate from this receptor: In both this cohort and an independent cohort of 352 donors, the cumulative frequency of public TCR beta family members distinguished carriers of CMV infection plus the relevant HLA type. The ex vivo response was dominated by HLA-C-restricted CMV-specific TCR beta clonotypes, which also provided the single most frequent clonotype in two of eight donors.

This TCR came from a human donor in good health (CMV status not recorded). Some clones in this sample may be carry-over from other donors' samples. The sequence links TRBV6-5 to TRBJ2-3, with 9 bases matching TRBD2. Specimen: cultured CD8+ T cells from PBMCs, collected from culture after CMV antigen stimulation. This receptor has the CDR3 CASSPAWRGGLVTQYF. Here is the DNA: TGTGCCAGCAGCCCCGCCTGGCGGGGGGGCCTAGTTACGCAGTATTTT.